This TCR beta chain was identified during a study of T-cell memory formation after mild COVID-19. Whole-study context: In these data, TCR clusters were largely donor specific. General study findings and limits: The authors left the SARS-CoV-2 specificity of second-wave clones peaking on day 37 unconfirmed.

A note on this clonotype: No antigen is known for it.

Between the trimmed V and J ends, which lost 8 bases and 0 bases, there was a span of 8 bases. The CDR3 totals 13 residues. Germline CDR1 and CDR2: SGHVS and FNYEAQ. Constant-segment-primed 5'RACE gave TCR alpha and TCR beta cDNA libraries with sample barcodes and UMIs. One entry per CDR3 protein results from TCRdb running MiXCR on the 5' RACE reads. This table holds around 430,000 distinct CDR3 sequences, roughly 15% found once. The clonotype was recovered from a young man who had mild COVID-19 (a few samples of this study predate the infection). Cell type and time point are not known. The chain employs TRBV7-6 and TRBJ2-4; D is undetermined. Material: PBMCs or a T cell subset sorted from them (not recorded which). The CDR3 sequence: CASAQGAKNIQYF. The CDR3 DNA reads TGTGCCAGCGCCCAAGGAGCCAAAAACATTCAGTACTTC. The full variable domain, its missing parts supplied by reference TRBV7-6 and TRBJ2-4, is GAGVSQSPRYKVTKRGQDVALRCDPISGHVSLYWYRQALGQGPEFLTYFNYEAQQDKSGLPNDRFSAERPEGSISTLTIQRTEQRDSAMYRCASAQGAKNIQYFGAGTRLSVL.